Listed below are T cell receptor beta chains from one sample, sequenced in a study of molecular identifiers for immune sequencing clone quantification. TCRdb recomputed calls from the PCR reads with MiXCR, one row per CDR3 protein. The repertoire includes approximately 680,000 distinct CDR3 sequences, roughly 23% of them detected once, and 0.78% sits in the top ten. The specimen was naive CD8+ T cells from blood, with Jurkat cell RNA spiked in. The receptors stem from a human donor in good health. Some libraries in this study had Jurkat cell RNA spiked in. The CDR3 runs from the conserved cysteine through the conserved F or W. D genes are given only for firm matches. Rows give clone size only sometimes, using once, few, many, or a class for an expanded clone.

v_call,clone_size,d_call,cdr3_length,j_call,cdr3_aa,cdr3_nt
TRBV6-2/TRBV6-3,.,.,14,TRBJ2-7,CASSPGPWADEQYF,TGTGCCAGCAGTCCTGGCCCGTGGGCCGACGAGCAGTACTTC
TRBV27,.,TRBD1,15,TRBJ2-1,CASSLSGTVYNEQFF,TGTGCCAGCAGTTTATCCGGGACAGTCTACAATGAGCAGTTCTTC
TRBV29-1,many,TRBD1,13,TRBJ2-3,CSVDGQGADTQYF,TGCAGCGTTGACGGACAGGGGGCAGATACGCAGTATTTT
TRBV15,few,TRBD2,15,TRBJ2-1,CATSRGLAGDNEQFF,TGTGCCACCAGCAGAGGACTAGCGGGAGACAATGAGCAGTTCTTC
TRBV19,many,.,15,TRBJ2-3,CASSIVAVPSDTQYF,TGTGCCAGTAGTATAGTCGCAGTCCCTTCAGATACGCAGTATTTT
TRBV6-5,many,.,13,TRBJ1-4,CASRGDGGEKLFF,TGTGCCAGCAGAGGGGACGGGGGTGAAAAACTGTTTTTT
TRBV4-3,few,.,17,TRBJ2-1,CASSQELKPVVPIGQFF,TGCGCCAGCAGCCAAGAACTCAAACCCGTGGTCCCAATAGGGCAGTTCTTC
TRBV12-3/TRBV12-4,many,TRBD1,14,TRBJ2-7,CASGGAGGINEQYF,TGTGCCAGCGGGGGCGCAGGGGGCATCAACGAGCAGTACTTC
TRBV6-2/TRBV6-3,.,TRBD2,20,TRBJ2-1,CASSYPGGVTSGGPYNEQFF,TGTGCCAGCAGTTACCCAGGGGGGGTCACTAGCGGGGGACCCTACAATGAGCAGTTCTTC
TRBV9,few,.,12,TRBJ2-7,CASSVGVGEQYF,TGTGCCAGCAGCGTTGGGGTCGGCGAGCAGTACTTC
TRBV3-1,.,TRBD1,16,TRBJ2-3,CARSQDRGPERDTQYF,TGTGCCCGCAGCCAAGACAGGGGGCCGGAGCGAGATACGCAGTATTTT
TRBV4-1,few,TRBD2,17,TRBJ2-3,CASSQVPGLAEGDTQYF,TGCGCCAGCAGCCAAGTACCGGGACTAGCGGAAGGAGATACGCAGTATTTT
TRBV29-1,many,TRBD1,14,TRBJ2-4,CSRGQGAAKNIQYF,TGCAGCCGGGGACAGGGAGCAGCCAAAAACATTCAGTACTTC
TRBV5-1,.,TRBD1,13,TRBJ2-7,CASCSTGAYEQYF,TGCGCCAGCTGCAGTACAGGGGCCTACGAGCAGTACTTC
TRBV5-5,.,TRBD1,13,TRBJ1-1,CASSQPDRESAFF,TGTGCCAGCAGCCAGCCGGACAGGGAAAGCGCTTTCTTT
TRBV7-2,.,.,15,TRBJ1-1,CASSLLLAGITEAFF,TGTGCCAGCAGCTTACTTCTCGCAGGGATCACTGAAGCTTTCTTT
TRBV11-2,.,.,14,TRBJ1-2,CASSFTGSFYGYTF,TGTGCCAGCAGCTTTACAGGAAGTTTCTATGGCTACACCTTC
TRBV20-1,.,.,14,TRBJ2-7,CSASQGRRDGEQYF,TGCAGTGCTTCCCAGGGGAGACGGGACGGCGAGCAGTACTTC
TRBV6-5,few,.,15,TRBJ1-2,CASSPPPGHLYGYTF,TGTGCCAGCAGTCCCCCACCGGGACACCTCTATGGCTACACCTTC
TRBV6-5,many,.,15,TRBJ2-5,CASSYSPGAGETQYF,TGTGCCAGCAGTTACTCGCCAGGGGCCGGGGAGACCCAGTACTTC
TRBV6-1,.,.,15,TRBJ2-5,CASSEGSLWGETQYF,TGTGCCAGCAGTGAAGGGTCCCTCTGGGGAGAGACCCAGTACTTC
TRBV5-4,many,TRBD2,17,TRBJ2-3,CASSLMSGRGIADTQYF,TGTGCCAGCAGCTTGATGAGCGGGAGGGGGATTGCGGATACGCAGTATTTT
TRBV25-1,few,TRBD2,15,TRBJ2-5,CASSRSGSSGETQYF,TGTGCCAGCAGTAGGAGCGGGAGCAGCGGTGAGACCCAGTACTTC
TRBV4-3,few,.,13,TRBJ2-7,CASSQGRWDEQYF,TGCGCCAGCAGCCAAGGTCGATGGGACGAGCAGTACTTC
TRBV27,.,.,13,TRBJ2-1,CASSLSHAGEQFF,TGTGCCAGCAGTTTATCTCATGCCGGTGAGCAGTTCTTC
TRBV7-6,many,TRBD1,13,TRBJ2-7,CASSAGGRDEQYF,TGTGCCAGCAGCGCAGGGGGACGCGACGAGCAGTACTTC
TRBV20-1,.,.,13,TRBJ2-3,CSGRKFSTDTQYF,TGCAGCGGTAGGAAATTTAGCACAGATACGCAGTATTTT
TRBV12-3/TRBV12-4,many,.,20,TRBJ1-2,CASSLVSGIGQETLLDGYTF,TGTGCCAGCAGTTTGGTTTCTGGTATTGGCCAGGAGACATTATTGGATGGCTACACCTTC
TRBV7-6,few,.,15,TRBJ2-7,CASSPIRDTAYEQYF,TGTGCCAGCAGCCCCATCCGGGACACAGCCTACGAGCAGTACTTC
TRBV12-3/TRBV12-4,.,.,13,TRBJ1-5,CASSPNGPQPQHF,TGTGCCAGCAGCCCAAACGGCCCACAGCCCCAGCATTTT
TRBV25-1,many,.,13,TRBJ2-7,CASNVRAAYEQYF,TGTGCCAGCAACGTGAGGGCAGCATACGAGCAGTACTTC
TRBV5-6,many,.,15,TRBJ2-7,CASSAMTGISYEQYF,TGTGCCAGCAGCGCGATGACAGGAATCTCCTACGAGCAGTACTTC
TRBV4-3,few,.,15,TRBJ2-5,CASSQDIGVQETQYF,TGCGCCAGCAGCCAAGATATTGGGGTCCAAGAGACCCAGTACTTC
TRBV11-3,few,.,13,TRBJ2-5,CASSPATGETQYF,TGTGCCAGCAGCCCCGCTACAGGGGAGACCCAGTACTTC
TRBV12-3/TRBV12-4,many,TRBD2,15,TRBJ2-3,CASRRETSVTDTQYF,TGTGCCAGCAGACGAGAGACTAGCGTCACAGATACGCAGTATTTT
TRBV29-1,many,.,15,TRBJ2-2,CSVDGGGVNTGELFF,TGCAGCGTTGATGGGGGCGGGGTGAACACCGGGGAGCTGTTTTTT
TRBV13,.,.,14,TRBJ1-2,CASSLGMTENGYTF,TGTGCCAGCAGCTTAGGCATGACGGAGAATGGCTACACCTTC
TRBV30,few,.,12,TRBJ2-7,CAWSSGTYEQYF,TGTGCCTGGAGTTCGGGAACCTACGAGCAGTACTTC
TRBV19,few,TRBD1,15,TRBJ2-3,CASSTGTGVIDTQYF,TGTGCCAGTAGTACCGGGACAGGGGTTATAGATACGCAGTATTTT
TRBV19,few,TRBD2,15,TRBJ2-3,CASSPGLAEPDTQYF,TGTGCCAGTAGCCCGGGACTAGCGGAACCAGATACGCAGTATTTT
TRBV20-1,few,TRBD1,16,TRBJ2-7,CSARAGTGGFSYEQYF,TGCAGTGCTAGGGCCGGGACAGGGGGCTTCTCCTACGAGCAGTACTTC
TRBV4-2,few,.,14,TRBJ2-7,CASSQVSAAYEQYF,TGTGCCAGCAGCCAAGTCTCCGCAGCCTACGAGCAGTACTTC
TRBV7-9,many,.,16,TRBJ2-7,CASSLGMEDLSYEQYF,TGTGCCAGCAGCTTAGGTATGGAGGACCTCTCCTACGAGCAGTACTTC
TRBV2,few,TRBD1,15,TRBJ1-4,CASSDWGQGGEKLFF,TGTGCCAGCAGCGATTGGGGACAGGGTGGAGAAAAACTGTTTTTT
TRBV20-1,.,.,14,TRBJ2-7,CSVTEQTPVNEQYF,TGCAGTGTGACGGAACAGACCCCCGTCAACGAGCAGTACTTC
TRBV7-9,many,.,12,TRBJ2-7,CASSPGTDEQYF,TGTGCCAGCAGCCCAGGGACTGACGAGCAGTACTTC
TRBV7-2,few,TRBD1,17,TRBJ1-5,CASSPEGQGAGNQPQHF,TGTGCCAGCAGCCCCGAGGGACAGGGGGCGGGCAATCAGCCCCAGCATTTT
TRBV5-6,many,.,14,TRBJ1-1,CASSLALLNTEAFF,TGTGCCAGCAGCTTGGCTCTACTGAACACTGAAGCTTTCTTT
TRBV4-2,.,.,13,TRBJ2-1,CASSQVGGNEQFF,TGTGCCAGCAGCCAAGTAGGGGGCAATGAGCAGTTCTTC
TRBV30,few,.,14,TRBJ2-7,CACLRDPNTYEQYF,TGTGCCTGCCTGAGGGACCCGAATACCTACGAGCAGTACTTC
TRBV7-9,many,.,14,TRBJ1-4,CASSSPGFNEKLFF,TGTGCCAGCAGCTCCCCGGGCTTCAATGAAAAACTGTTTTTT
TRBV7-6,few,TRBD1,16,TRBJ2-2,CASSLAPGQGTGELFF,TGTGCCAGCAGCTTAGCACCGGGACAGGGGACCGGGGAGCTGTTTTTT
TRBV27,many,.,14,TRBJ1-5,CASSLFDSNQPQHF,TGTGCCAGCAGTTTGTTCGATAGCAATCAGCCCCAGCATTTT
TRBV29-1,once,.,14,TRBJ2-3,CSVEVLQGTDTQYF,TGCAGCGTTGAAGTGTTGCAGGGGACAGATACGCAGTATTTT
TRBV29-1,many,.,13,TRBJ1-6,CSVGQGYNSPLHF,TGCAGCGTTGGTCAGGGCTATAATTCACCCCTCCACTTT